The clone carrying this TCR beta chain has a handful of counts. This entry belongs to a study of blood T cell repertoires in COVID-19. CDR1 is SGHDT, CDR2 YYEEEE, per germline. Trimming removed 4 bases from V and 7 bases from J; junction bases left unmatched: 11. The CDR3 sequence is 15 residues long. Some clones are missing from TCRdb's copy, which holds only in-frame ones; the method was immunoSEQ multiplex PCR. The data hold some 150,000 clones, with approximately 80% observed a single time. Grouping used clinical history reported by participants in a survey and questionnaire. Material for sequencing was PBMCs or T cells enriched from blood (not recorded which). This TCR came from a woman aged 45-65 years who had recovered from COVID-19. The chain carries TRBV5-6 and TRBJ1-5; 7 bases are a match to TRBD1. As DNA, the CDR3 is TGTGCCAGCAGCAGTAGAGGGGGCTCGGGGCAGCCCCAGCATTTT. It codes for CASSSRGGSGQPQHF.